This TCR beta chain was identified during a study of T cell responses to AZD1222 COVID-19 vaccine. Turning to the study itself: Pooling covered second doses at about 4 or about 12 weeks.

CDR1 is LNHDA, CDR2 SQIVND, per germline (reference sequence). V was clipped by 5 bases and J by 3 bases, with 5 bases between them. The CDR3 runs 12 residues. This table comes from immunoSEQ multiplex PCR, and its TCRdb copy is limited to in-frame clones, with some not included. The table lists 130,000 or so clones, approximately 94% of them singletons. This clone was recorded once. The sample was peripheral blood, taken on day 0 of AZD1222 vaccination. The TCR comes from an adult in good health. This chain links TRBV19 with TRBJ1-5; D remains unclear. CDR3 DNA: TGTGCCAGTAGTGTATTCAATCAGCCCCAGCATTTT. It yields the protein CASSVFNQPQHF.